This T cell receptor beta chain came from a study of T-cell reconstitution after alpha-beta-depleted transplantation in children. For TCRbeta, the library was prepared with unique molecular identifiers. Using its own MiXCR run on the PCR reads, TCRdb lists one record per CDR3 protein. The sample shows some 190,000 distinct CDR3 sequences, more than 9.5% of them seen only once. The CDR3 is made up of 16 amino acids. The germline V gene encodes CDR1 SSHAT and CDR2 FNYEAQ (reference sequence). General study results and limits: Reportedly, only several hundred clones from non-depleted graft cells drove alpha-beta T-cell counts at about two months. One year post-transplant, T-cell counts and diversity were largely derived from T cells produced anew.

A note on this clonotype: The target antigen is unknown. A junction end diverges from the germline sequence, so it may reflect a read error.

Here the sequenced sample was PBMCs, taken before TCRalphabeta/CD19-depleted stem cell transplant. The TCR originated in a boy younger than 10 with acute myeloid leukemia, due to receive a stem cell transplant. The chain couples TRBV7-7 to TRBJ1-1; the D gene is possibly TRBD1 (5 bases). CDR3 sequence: CASSLASGGLNTEAFF. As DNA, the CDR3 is TGTGCTAGCAGCCTAGCGTCGGGGGGACTGAACACTGAAGCTTTCTTT.